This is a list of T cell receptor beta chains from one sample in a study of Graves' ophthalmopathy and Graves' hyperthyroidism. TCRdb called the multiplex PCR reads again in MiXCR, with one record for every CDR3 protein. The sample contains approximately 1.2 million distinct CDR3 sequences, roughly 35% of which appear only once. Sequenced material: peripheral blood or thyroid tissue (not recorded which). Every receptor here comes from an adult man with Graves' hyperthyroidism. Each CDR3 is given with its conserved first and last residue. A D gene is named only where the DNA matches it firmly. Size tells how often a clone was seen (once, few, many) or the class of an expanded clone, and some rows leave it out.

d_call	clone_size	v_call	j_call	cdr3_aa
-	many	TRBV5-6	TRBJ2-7	CASSLIADRYEQYF
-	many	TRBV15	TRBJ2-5	CATRQAGQETQYF
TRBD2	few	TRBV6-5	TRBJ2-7	CASSPRASGRTYEQYF
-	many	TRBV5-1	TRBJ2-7	CASSFTGMSYEQYF
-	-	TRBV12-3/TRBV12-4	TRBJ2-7	CASSSRRSGKRLEQYF
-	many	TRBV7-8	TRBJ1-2	CASSSNGGFGGYGYTF
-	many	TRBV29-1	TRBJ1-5	CSVVDTGSPQHF
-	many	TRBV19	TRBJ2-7	CASSKGRVNSYEQYF
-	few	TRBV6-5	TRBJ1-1	CASTTDGWEAFF
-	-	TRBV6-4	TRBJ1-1	CASRVKQNTEAFF
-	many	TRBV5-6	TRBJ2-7	CASGDTTLRAHEQYF
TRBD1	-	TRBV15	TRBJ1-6	CATSRDRVGQPLHF
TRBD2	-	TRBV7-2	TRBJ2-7	CASKTSGSPREQYF
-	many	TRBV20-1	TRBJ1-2	CSASRRNYGYTF
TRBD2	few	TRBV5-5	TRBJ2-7	CASSWGQVGTSGNHEQYF
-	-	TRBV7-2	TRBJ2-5	CASSPNPNQPQYF
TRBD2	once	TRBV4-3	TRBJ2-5	CASSLLGLADQETQYF
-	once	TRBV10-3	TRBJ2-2	CASSSLQGPNTGELFF
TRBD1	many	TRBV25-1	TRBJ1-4	CASSEFGGQGNEKLFF
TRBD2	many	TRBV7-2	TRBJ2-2	CASSLGSGSNTGELFF
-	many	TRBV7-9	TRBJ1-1	CASSPPYTEAFF
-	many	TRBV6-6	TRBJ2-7	CASSYSERTYEQYF
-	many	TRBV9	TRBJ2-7	CASSVAMDLGEQYF
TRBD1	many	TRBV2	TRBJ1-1	CASRDRTGAAEAFF
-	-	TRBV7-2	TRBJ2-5	CASSQRVTGTRGKTQYF
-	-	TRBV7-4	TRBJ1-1	CASSLHSSSDTEAFF
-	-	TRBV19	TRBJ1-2	CATPAGARYGYTF
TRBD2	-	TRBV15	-	CASSQLAGVAGELFF
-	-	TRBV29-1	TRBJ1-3	CSVADRGTSSGNAIYF
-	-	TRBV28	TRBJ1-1	CASSRPRDMNTEAFF
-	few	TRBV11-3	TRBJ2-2	CASSFRGGGTGELFF
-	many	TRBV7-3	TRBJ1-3	CASSLTGGHGGNTIYF
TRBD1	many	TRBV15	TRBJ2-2	CATSRDRQTGELFF
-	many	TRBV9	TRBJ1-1	CASSAWGTEAFF
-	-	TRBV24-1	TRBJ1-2	CATSDRTEYGYTF
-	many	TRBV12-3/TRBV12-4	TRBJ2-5	CASSLFGGQETQYF
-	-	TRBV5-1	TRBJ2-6	CASSSAGRSGANVLTF
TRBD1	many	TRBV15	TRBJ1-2	CATSRDGQGLYGYTF
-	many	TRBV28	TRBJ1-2	CASSTSDGYTF
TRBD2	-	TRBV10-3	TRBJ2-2	CASSPPSSGRAAGELFF
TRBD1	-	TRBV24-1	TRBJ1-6	CATSVPGQQNSPLHF
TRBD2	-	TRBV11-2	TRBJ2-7	CASSSWTSGGYKQYF
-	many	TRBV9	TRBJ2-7	CASSKWDGYEQYF
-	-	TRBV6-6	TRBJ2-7	CASSSATPTYEQYF
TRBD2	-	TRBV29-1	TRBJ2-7	CSSLGGKTYEQYF
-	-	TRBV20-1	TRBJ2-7	CSANVFGAYEQYF
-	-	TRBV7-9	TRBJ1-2	CASSPPSLLNYGYTF
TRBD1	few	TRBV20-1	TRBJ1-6	CSARDPDTNRGLNSPLHF
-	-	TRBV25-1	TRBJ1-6	CASSPPRTDNNSPLHF
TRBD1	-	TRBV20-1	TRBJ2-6	CSARDRGQGANVLTF
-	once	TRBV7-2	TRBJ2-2	CASTPSGMILRELFF
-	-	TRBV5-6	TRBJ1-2	CASSLAGWSDGYTF
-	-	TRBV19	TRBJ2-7	CASSLKGEVSYEQYF
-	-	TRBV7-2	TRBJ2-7	CASSLGFYSSYEQYF
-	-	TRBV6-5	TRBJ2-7	CASSYRIGYEQYF
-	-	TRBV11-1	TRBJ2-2	CASSPRQGWPGSCFF
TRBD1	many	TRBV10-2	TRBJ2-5	CASSTRDRAQETQYF
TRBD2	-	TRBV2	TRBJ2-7	CASRWLAGNSYEQYF
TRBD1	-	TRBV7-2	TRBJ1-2	CASSLVQGWSGYTF